There are many counts of the clone carrying this TCR beta chain. What it recognizes is unknown. The record originates from a study of tumor and adjacent non-tumor tissue in lung cancer. Study-wide context: There were around eleven adenocarcinoma, 2 squamous cell carcinoma and 1 small cell lung cancer cases. The patients, 10 to 11 men and roughly 5 women, were 31 to 76 with stage I to III disease. Notes on the study in general: Tumor repertoires had a smaller top 100 clone share than normal lung.

The library came from three nested PCR rounds adapted from ARM-PCR protocols. MiXCR was run by TCRdb on the multiplex PCR reads, yielding one entry per CDR3 protein. This table has 90,000 to 110,000 distinct CDR3 sequences, over 55% appearing once. V gave up 4 bases and J gave up 6 bases; unmatched junction bases: 2. Looked up from germline, CDR1 is MDHEN and CDR2 is SYDVKM. The CDR3 has 13 residues. RNA was extracted from bulk tissue without any cell sorting. This non-tumor lung sample came from over 3 cm beyond the tumor edge. Donors were chemotherapy-naive, newly diagnosed lung cancer surgical patients in China, August–late 2014.

What was sequenced was distant non-tumor lung tissue. This sequence originates from a man aged 55 to 70 with non-small cell lung cancer. The chain couples TRBV28 to TRBJ2-4; 8 bases map to TRBD1. CDR3 in amino acids: CASSSDRANIQYF. CDR3 nucleotides: TGTGCCAGCAGTTCGGACAGGGCAAACATTCAGTACTTC.